This T cell receptor (beta chain) was captured in a study of vaccination and CD4 T cells after COVID-19 (dated by TCRdb to between 2021 and 2024). In the study overall: Every convalescent patient had a positive nasal swab PCR test for SARS-CoV-2, with mild disease in roughly ten patients and severe disease in one. The convalescent cohort included six males and four females, with two Hispanic individuals, seven Caucasians, two Asians and one multiracial person. Two doses of either the Pfizer-BioNTech BNT162b2 vaccine (n=8) or the Moderna mRNA-1273 vaccine (n=2) were administered to participants. Post-COVID blood samples from convalescent patients were collected a median of roughly 100 days after diagnosis, with a range of roughly 30 to 170 days. Post-vaccine blood samples were obtained a median of approximately 74 days after the second vaccine dose, with a range of about 14 to 241 days. Culture stimuli were overlapping spike peptide pools from SARS-CoV-2 and from the common cold coronaviruses HCoV-NL63, HCoV-OC43 and HCoV-229E. Control cultures received a CEFX viral epitope pool as the positive control, an HIV-1 Nef peptide pool as the negative control, or no peptide. The spike-specific CD4+ TCR repertoire was compared before and after mRNA vaccination in over 9 COVID-19 convalescent patients and a few infection-naive healthy vaccine recipients.

Points the paper makes about the study in general: The number of convalescent patients in the study was relatively small, and the study did not examine early timepoints following natural infection. Among the post-vaccine SARS-CoV-2-reactive clones in convalescent patients, a median around 90% showed up only after vaccination, which suggests vaccine-specific priming. Of the vaccine-specific clones in convalescent patients, 304 of 307, or nearly all, reacted only to SARS-CoV-2 spike and did not cross-react with common cold coronaviruses. The median count of SARS-CoV-2-reactive clonotypes went up from roughly 21 after infection to a few dozen after vaccination, although the change was not significant.

The receptor library was made with PCR. TCR sequencing of DNA from cultured CD4+ T cells used the Oncomine TCR Beta short-read assay at the Johns Hopkins FTIC core. Genomic DNA was extracted from the cultured CD4+ T cells with the QIAamp micro DNA kit. Oncomine TCR Beta libraries from cultured CD4+ T cells were pooled with unique dual indexes and sequenced on an Illumina iSeq 100. On the study's bioinformatics: Non-productive sequences were removed, and CDR3s that did not start with C, did not end with F or W, or were shorter than 7 amino acids were discarded. The MANAFEST web application was used to identify antigen-specific clonotypes by comparing peptide-stimulated wells against reference wells and other culture wells. For a clone to be called positive, the clone needed an FDR below 0.05, an odds ratio above 5, and a productive frequency above 0.1% in at least two of three replicate wells. Cross-reactive clonotypes were defined as significantly expanded in both SARS-CoV-2 spike wells and at least one common cold coronavirus spike condition. CDR3 homology was assessed with Levenshtein distances (stringdist) and unrooted phylogenetic trees (ape) in R version 3.6.1. In-frame beta chains were kept once TCRdb had trimmed the public reads at Q25 with fastp and called clones with MiXCR. Entries are consolidated by CDR3 protein sequence, retaining the most common genes and DNA. TCRdb, not the original authors, processed these V and J calls. The sample table holds roughly 12,000 distinct CDR3 sequences, of which more than 30% were seen once. Clones ranked in the top ten supply 13% of the sample.

The treatment or condition label here, explained by the study, means: roughly 10-day PBMC culture with coronavirus spike peptide pools or control peptides (ViraFEST assay). The ViraFEST assay, used in the study, expanded antigen-specific T cells with peptide pools and then identified the expanded clonotypes through TCR sequencing. The convalescent patients' positive SARS-CoV-2 PCR tests fell between March and December 2020, which was before the Alpha, Beta and Delta variants emerged in the United States. Each well held millions of PBMCs cultured with around 10 ug/ml peptide pools in IMDM containing approximately 5% human AB serum and around 9 IU/ml IL-2. On days 3 and 7, half of the culture medium was replaced with fresh IL-2-containing medium. CD4+ T cells were isolated after approximately ten days of culture through negative selection using the EasySep CD4+ T cell isolation kit. Ficoll-Paque Plus gradient centrifugation was used to isolate PBMCs from whole blood, and the isolated PBMCs were then either used fresh or cryopreserved at -140C. In general, triplicate wells were set up for every culture condition.

Reading the germline V gene (reference sequence) gives CDR1 DFQATT and CDR2 SNEGSKA. The CDR3 runs 16 amino acids, cysteine and phenylalanine included. CDR3 DNA is the only sequence kept; it has 48 bases, read in frame from the first base. V loses 2 bases of germline sequence and J loses 5 bases, and the interval between the two ends is 21 bases. A few counts support this clonotype. Its binding antigen is unknown. No clone much larger than this one lies a single base away; base qualities are absent. This chain is built from TRBV20-1 and TRBJ1-2, with a tentative D gene TRBD1 over 5 matching bases. The sequence derives from a human donor who had recovered from COVID-19. The material sequenced was CD4+ T cells from blood, cultured in vitro, taken after SARS-CoV-2 vaccination. The DNA sequence is given as TGCAGTGCTAGACCCAAAAGGGGCGACTTTGGGTATGGCTACACCTTC. This codes for CSARPKRGDFGYGYTF.